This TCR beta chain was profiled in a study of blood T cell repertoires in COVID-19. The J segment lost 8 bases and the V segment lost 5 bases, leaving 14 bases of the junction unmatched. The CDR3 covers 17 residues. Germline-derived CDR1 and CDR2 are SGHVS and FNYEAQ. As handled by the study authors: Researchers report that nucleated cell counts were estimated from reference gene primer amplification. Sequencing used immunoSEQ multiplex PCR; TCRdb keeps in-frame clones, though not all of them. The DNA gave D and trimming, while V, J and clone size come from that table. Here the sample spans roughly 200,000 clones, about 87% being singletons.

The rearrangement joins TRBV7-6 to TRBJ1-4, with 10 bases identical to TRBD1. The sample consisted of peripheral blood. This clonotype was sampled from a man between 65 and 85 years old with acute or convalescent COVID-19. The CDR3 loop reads CASSSRQGAITREKLFF. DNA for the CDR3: TGTGCCAGCAGCAGTCGACAGGGGGCTATAACTAGGGAAAAACTGTTTTTT.